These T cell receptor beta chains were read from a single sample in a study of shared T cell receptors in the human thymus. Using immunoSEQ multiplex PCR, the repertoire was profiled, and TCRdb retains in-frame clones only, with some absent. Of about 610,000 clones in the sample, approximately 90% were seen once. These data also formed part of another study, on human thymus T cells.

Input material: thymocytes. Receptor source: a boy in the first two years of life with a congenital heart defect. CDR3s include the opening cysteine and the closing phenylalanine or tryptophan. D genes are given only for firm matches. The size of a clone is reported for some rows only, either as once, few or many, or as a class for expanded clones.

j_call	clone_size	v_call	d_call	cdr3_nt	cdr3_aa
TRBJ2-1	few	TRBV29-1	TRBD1	TGCAGCGTTGAAGTCCGGGACAGACTGCGCAATGAGCAGTTCTTC	CSVEVRDRLRNEQFF
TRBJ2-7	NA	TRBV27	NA	TGTGCCAGCAGTTTATTGGGGACACCCTACGAGCAGTACTTC	CASSLLGTPYEQYF
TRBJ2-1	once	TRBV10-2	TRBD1	TGCGCCAGCTGCACAGGGGGAAAACCCTCCTACAATGAGCAGTTCTTC	CASCTGGKPSYNEQFF
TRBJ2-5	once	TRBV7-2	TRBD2	TGTGCCAGCAGCCGACTAGCGAAAAAAGAGACCCAGTACTTC	CASSRLAKKETQYF
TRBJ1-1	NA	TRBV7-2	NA	TGTGCCAGCAGGCCGGGACAACACACTGAAGCTTTCTTT	CASRPGQHTEAFF
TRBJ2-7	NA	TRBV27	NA	TGTGCCAGCAGTCACAGACAGGACCGCTCCTACGAGCAGTACTTC	CASSHRQDRSYEQYF
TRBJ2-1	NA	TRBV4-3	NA	TGCGCCAGCAGCCAAAGGGGGACAAGGGGCTACAATGAGCAGTTCTTC	CASSQRGTRGYNEQFF
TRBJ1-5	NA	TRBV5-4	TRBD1	TGTGCCAGCAGCTTGACTACAGGGGACTCCAATCAGCCCCAGCATTTT	CASSLTTGDSNQPQHF
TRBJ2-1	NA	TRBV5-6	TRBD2	TGTGCCAGCAGCTTGACACTAGCGGGAGTGCTCTACAATGAGCAGTTCTTC	CASSLTLAGVLYNEQFF
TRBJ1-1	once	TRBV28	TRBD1	TGTGCCGTGACAGGGGGCGGGCACACTGAAGCTTTCTTT	CAVTGGGHTEAFF
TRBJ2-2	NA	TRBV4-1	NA	TGCGCCAGCAGCCAAGTTGGACAGTCCGGGGAGCTGTTTTTT	CASSQVGQSGELFF
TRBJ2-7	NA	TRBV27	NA	TGTGCCAGCAGTTTAGAAATTCGGAGCGCCTACGAGCAGTACTTC	CASSLEIRSAYEQYF
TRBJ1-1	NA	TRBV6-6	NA	TGTGCCAGCAGTAAATCGGACATCTTGAACACTGAAGCTTTCTTT	CASSKSDILNTEAFF
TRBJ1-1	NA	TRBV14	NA	TGTGCCAGCAGCCAAGCAGGGGCAGGCACTGAAGCTTTCTTT	CASSQAGAGTEAFF
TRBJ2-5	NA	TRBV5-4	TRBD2	TGTGCCAGCAGCTTACTCCCCGGGACTAGCGGGGCGGAGACCCAGTACTTC	CASSLLPGTSGAETQYF
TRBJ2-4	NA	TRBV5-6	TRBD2	TGTGCCAGCAGCTTGGCTGGGGGAGCGGGAAAAAACATTCAGTACTTC	CASSLAGGAGKNIQYF
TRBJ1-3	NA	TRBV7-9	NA	TGTGCCAGCAGCTTAGAGGGGGGGTTGGACGCCCGAAACACCATATATTTT	CASSLEGGLDARNTIYF
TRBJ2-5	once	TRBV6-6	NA	TGTGCCAGCAGTTACTCCCGGGAGCGAGAGACCCAGTACTTC	CASSYSRERETQYF
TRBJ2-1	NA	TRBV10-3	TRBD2	TGTGCCACCTTTGCATCCGGGACTAGCGGGAATGAGCAGTTCTTC	CATFASGTSGNEQFF
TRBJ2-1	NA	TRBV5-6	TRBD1	TGTGCCAGCAGCTTTGCCGGGACAGGGTCATCGAGTGAGCAGTTCTTC	CASSFAGTGSSSEQFF
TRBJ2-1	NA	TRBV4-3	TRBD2	TGCGCCAGCAGCCAAGATAGTCTAGCGGGGTACAATGAGCAGTTCTTC	CASSQDSLAGYNEQFF
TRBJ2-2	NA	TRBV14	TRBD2	TGTGCCAGCAGCCAAGCCGGGCGGGAGGGCTCCGGGGAGCTGTTTTTT	CASSQAGREGSGELFF
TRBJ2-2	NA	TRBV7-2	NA	TGTGCCAGCAGCCTACACAGGATACAGAACACCGGGGAGCTGTTTTTT	CASSLHRIQNTGELFF
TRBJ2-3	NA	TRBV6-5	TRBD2	TGTGCCAGCAGTTACTCGGCTAGCGGGAGAGTAGATACGCAGTATTTT	CASSYSASGRVDTQYF
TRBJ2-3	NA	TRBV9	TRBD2	TGTGCCAGCAGCGCGAAGACTAGCGGGAGGCCCACAGATACGCAGTATTTT	CASSAKTSGRPTDTQYF
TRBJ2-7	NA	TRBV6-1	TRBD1	TGTGCCAGCAAGAGGGACAGGGCCCAGGTCGAGCAGTACTTC	CASKRDRAQVEQYF
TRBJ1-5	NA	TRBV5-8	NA	TGTGCCAGCAGCTTTAACCCCCGGGTATTTAGCAATCAGCCCCAGCATTTT	CASSFNPRVFSNQPQHF
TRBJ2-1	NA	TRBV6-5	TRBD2	TGTGCCAGCAGGAGAGGACTAGCTCAGAACAATGAGCAGTTCTTC	CASRRGLAQNNEQFF
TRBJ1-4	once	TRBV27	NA	TGTGCCAGCAGTCTCCGGACAGATGAAAAACTGTTTTTT	CASSLRTDEKLFF
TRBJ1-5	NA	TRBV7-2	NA	TGTGCCAGCAGCTTGGATAGGGGTAATCAGCCCCAGCATTTT	CASSLDRGNQPQHF
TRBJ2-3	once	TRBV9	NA	TGTGCCAGCACCCGGACTACCTTTACAGATACGCAGTATTTT	CASTRTTFTDTQYF
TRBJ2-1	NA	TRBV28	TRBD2	TGTGCCAGCAGTGGACTAGCGGGAGTGCCGAGGGCCAATGAGCAGTTCTTC	CASSGLAGVPRANEQFF
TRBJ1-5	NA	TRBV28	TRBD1	TGTGCCAGCAGTCCCCGGACAGGGGCCCCTCCCCAGCATTTT	CASSPRTGAPPQHF
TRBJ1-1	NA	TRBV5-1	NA	TGCGCCAGCAGGGGGCAGTTGAACACTGAAGCTTTCTTT	CASRGQLNTEAFF
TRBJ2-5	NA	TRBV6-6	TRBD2	TGTGCCAGCAGTCCGACTAGCGGGGGGCGAGAGACCCAGTACTTC	CASSPTSGGRETQYF
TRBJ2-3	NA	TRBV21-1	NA	TGTGCCAGCAGCACCCTCACTACTAGCACAGATACGCAGTATTTT	CASSTLTTSTDTQYF
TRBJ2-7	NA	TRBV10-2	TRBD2	TGCGCCACCCGGGTAGCGGGAGGCCCCTACGAGCAGTACTTC	CATRVAGGPYEQYF
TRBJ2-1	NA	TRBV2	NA	TGTGCCAGCAGTGATACTAGGAATGAGCAGTTCTTC	CASSDTRNEQFF
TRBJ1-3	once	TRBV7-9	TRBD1	TGTGCCAGCAGCTCCCGGCAGGGGACAGCGAGCTCTGGAAACACCATATATTTT	CASSSRQGTASSGNTIYF
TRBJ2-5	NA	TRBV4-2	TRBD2	TGTGCCAGCAGCCAAGATCCAAGTAAGCTAGCGGGGCAAGAGACCCAGTACTTC	CASSQDPSKLAGQETQYF
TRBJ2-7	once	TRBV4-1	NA	TGCGCCAGCAGCCGCTACCTGATGAGGGCAAGTGACGAGCAGTACTTC	CASSRYLMRASDEQYF
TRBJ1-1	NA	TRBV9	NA	TGTGCCAGCAGCGTAGGCGGGAGGGAGTTAGCTGAAGCTTTCTTT	CASSVGGRELAEAFF
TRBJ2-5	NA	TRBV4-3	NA	TGCGCCAGCAGCCAAGGGGCCTATGGGGAGACCCAGTACTTC	CASSQGAYGETQYF
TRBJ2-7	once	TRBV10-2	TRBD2	TGCGCCAGCATTGAAGGGACTAGCGGGCGTACACAGTACGAGCAGTACTTC	CASIEGTSGRTQYEQYF
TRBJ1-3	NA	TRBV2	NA	TGTGCCAGCAGTGAACTACGTCTCGGAAACACCATATATTTT	CASSELRLGNTIYF
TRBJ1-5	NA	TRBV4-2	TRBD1	TGTGCCAGCAGCCAAGATACGGGCGGGAGGACAGGGGTTCGCAATCAGCCCCAGCATTTT	CASSQDTGGRTGVRNQPQHF
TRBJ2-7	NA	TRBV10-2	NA	TGCGCCAGCAGTGAGGGCCGAGTGGCGGTCTCCTACGAGCAGTACTTC	CASSEGRVAVSYEQYF
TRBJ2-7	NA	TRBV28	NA	TGTGCCAGCAGTTTCGGGTGGGCCTACGAGCAGTACTTC	CASSFGWAYEQYF
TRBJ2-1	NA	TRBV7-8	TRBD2	TGTGCCAGCAGCTTAGAAAGGAGGGAGCGGGAGGTCCCCTACTACAATGAGCAGTTCTTC	CASSLERREREVPYYNEQFF
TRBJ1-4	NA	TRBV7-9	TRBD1	TGTGCCAGCAGCTCGTCCCGGGACAGGGTATGTAATGAAAAACTGTTTTTT	CASSSSRDRVCNEKLFF
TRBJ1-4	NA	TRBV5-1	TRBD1	TGCGCCAGCAGCCGGACAGGGGGCGCAAATGAAAAACTGTTTTTT	CASSRTGGANEKLFF
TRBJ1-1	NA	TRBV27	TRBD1	TGTGCCAGCAGTTCCATAATACAGGGGGCCACTGAAGCTTTCTTT	CASSSIIQGATEAFF
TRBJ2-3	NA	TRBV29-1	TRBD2	TGCAGCGTTGAAGAGATTGCGGGAGGTACCAGCACAGATACGCAGTATTTT	CSVEEIAGGTSTDTQYF
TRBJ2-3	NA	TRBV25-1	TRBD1	TGTGCCAGCAGTCCACCAGGGGGAGAGGGAACAGATACGCAGTATTTT	CASSPPGGEGTDTQYF
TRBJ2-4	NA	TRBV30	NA	TGTGCCTGGAGTGTAACAGAGGGCGCGAGGACCAAAAACATTCAGTACTTC	CAWSVTEGARTKNIQYF
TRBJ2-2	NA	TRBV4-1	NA	TGCGCCAGCAGCCAAGACAGGGGCGGGGAGCTGTTTTTT	CASSQDRGGELFF